This T cell receptor beta chain was captured in a study of shared clonotypes between healthy human individuals. The study, taken as a whole, reports: The study found lower generation probabilities in non-shared clonotypes than in those shared by all four donors. Despite large depth, sorted-subset datasets appeared incompletely sequenced.

Donors comprised healthy HIV-negative adults lacking recent acute infections or vaccinations. Regarding this clone: Its cognate antigen is unknown.

This CDR3 comprises 16 residues. Germline values: CDR1 LGHNA, CDR2 YNFKEQ. The germline V and J ends were trimmed by 5 bases and 0 bases, with 13 bases remaining between them. Measured with immunoSEQ multiplex PCR; TCRdb has only the in-frame clones, and not every one. Found here are some 500,000 clones, 90% to 96% of them singletons; the top ten hold about 0.057%. Sequencing input: naive CD4+ T cells sorted from blood. Subset of the sample: CD45RA+ positively selected. This clonotype originated in a woman aged 25 to 39 in good health. The chain carries TRBV4-2 and TRBJ2-2; D may be TRBD1 (6 bases). As DNA, the CDR3 is TGTGCCAGCAGCTCAAGGGGACACACGAACACCGGGGAGCTGTTTTTT. It is translated as CASSSRGHTNTGELFF.